The 9 T cell receptor beta chains presented below share a single source sample, sequenced in a study of blood T cell repertoires in COVID-19. Profiled with immunoSEQ multiplex PCR; TCRdb holds only in-frame clones, not every one. Here the sample spans 130,000 to 150,000 clones, around three quarters being singletons. Sequencing was done on a sample of peripheral blood. These receptors were taken from a man aged 80 or over with acute or convalescent COVID-19.

V is TRBV4-2 and J is TRBJ2-1, with TRBD2 matching over 8 bases. V shed 0 bases, J shed 0 bases, and the junction held 10 bases outside the gene matches. This CDR3 contains 19 residues. Germline V gene lookup returns CDR1 LGHNA and CDR2 YNFKEQ. In DNA, the CDR3 is TGTGCCAGCAGCCAAGAGGGGACTAGTCGGGCTAGCTCCTACAATGAGCAGTTCTTC. Protein product: CASSQEGTSRASSYNEQFF.

The chain uses TRBV9 and TRBJ2-5, with TRBD2 matching over 13 bases. Germline CDR1 reads SGDLS; CDR2 reads YYNGEE. Trimming cost V 4 bases and J 4 bases; bases outside gene matches: 4. This CDR3 spans 15 amino acids. CDR3 sequence reads: CASSPLAGGPETQYF. In DNA form, the CDR3 reads TGTGCCAGCAGCCCACTAGCGGGGGGGCCAGAGACCCAGTACTTC.

The chain recombines TRBV7-9 with TRBJ1-4; the D is unclear. The CDR3 length is 17 residues. CDR1 is SEHNR, CDR2 FQNEAQ, per germline (reference sequence). V was cut by 1 base and J by 3 bases, with 15 bases left in between. The chain's CDR3 is CASSLEVFIGANEKLFF. The CDR3 DNA follows: TGTGCCAGCAGCTTAGAGGTTTTCATCGGGGCTAATGAAAAACTGTTTTTT.

The chain links TRBV4-2 to TRBJ2-2, with 8 bases identical to TRBD2. The CDR3 sequence is 15 residues long. In germline, CDR1 is LGHNA, CDR2 YNFKEQ. Germline trimming cut 4 bases from V and 3 bases from J; bases unmatched to any gene: 4. The CDR3 loop is CASSPTGGHTGELFF. CDR3 nucleotides: TGTGCCAGCAGCCCAACGGGGGGGCACACCGGGGAGCTGTTTTTT.

The chain couples TRBV30 to TRBJ1-6; D possibly corresponds to TRBD1 (5 bases). The CDR3 has 13 residues. Germline CDR1 GTSNPN, CDR2 SVGIG (reference sequence). V gave up 7 bases and J gave up 8 bases, with 15 bases separating them. CDR3 sequence: CAFSTWGDSPLHF. For the CDR3, the DNA is TGTGCCTTCTCGACATGGGGGGATTCACCCCTCCACTTT.

The V gene is TRBV5-5, the J gene TRBJ2-3, with TRBD1 as a possible D gene (5 bases). The V end was cut by 2 bases, the J end by 4 bases, with 17 bases between. This CDR3 has 16 residues. CDR1 is SGHKS and CDR2 is YYEKEE in the germline V gene (reference sequence). The CDR3 loop is CASSFRQGLLPDTQYF. The CDR3 DNA reads TGTGCCAGCAGCTTTCGCCAGGGCCTTCTCCCAGATACGCAGTATTTT.

This chain uses TRBV24-1 with TRBJ1-5, with 9 bases lining up with TRBD1. The CDR3 has 16 residues. The V and J ends lost 4 bases and 5 bases, in that order; junction bases with no gene match: 8. CDR1 and CDR2 from the germline V gene are KGHDR and SFDVKD. CDR3 nucleotides: TGTGCCACCAGTGACCAGACAGGGGGAAGGGATCAGCCCCAGCATTTT. Translation gives CATSDQTGGRDQPQHF.

The gene calls are TRBV2 and TRBJ2-3; 9 bases agree with TRBD2. With 2 bases clipped from V and 1 base from J, the junction kept 4 bases outside the gene matches. In germline, CDR1 is SNHLY, CDR2 FYNNEI. The CDR3 contains 16 residues. CDR3: CASSEIPSGGTDTQYF. CDR3 nucleotide sequence: TGTGCCAGCAGTGAAATACCTAGCGGGGGCACAGATACGCAGTATTTT.

V usage is TRBV30 and J usage is TRBJ1-1; D is possibly TRBD1 (5 bases). Per the germline V gene, CDR1 is GTSNPN and CDR2 is SVGIG (reference sequence). The ends were cut back, 8 bases at V and 2 bases at J, with 15 bases in the middle. The CDR3 has 13 amino acids. The CDR3 loop reads CARAGGRNTEAFF. CDR3 sequence (DNA): TGTGCCCGTGCGGGGGGTCGTAACACTGAAGCTTTCTTT.